Each of the 13 T cell receptor beta chains below was sequenced from the same sample in a study of neoadjuvant anti-PD-1 for oral cavity cancer. Method: immunoSEQ multiplex PCR; TCRdb's copy keeps in-frame clones and lacks some. The table shows tens of thousands of clones, with roughly 84% occurring only once. This material consisted of PBMCs, taken before nivolumab (anti-PD-1) treatment. Receptors were obtained from a person between 40 and 85 years old with oral cavity squamous cell carcinoma.

The rearrangement links TRBV7-8 to TRBJ1-3; D remains unclear. Germline V CDR1 and CDR2: SGHVS, FQNEAQ. The CDR3 loop spans 13 amino acids. Trimming removed 8 bases from V and 4 bases from J, with 12 bases in between. The CDR3 bases are TGTGCCAGCCGCCCTGGTTACGGAAACACCATATATTTT. This encodes CASRPGYGNTIYF. The whole variable domain, filled in from reference TRBV7-8 and TRBJ1-3, reads GAGVSQSPRYKVAKRGQDVALRCDPISGHVSLFWYQQALGQGPEFLTYFQNEAQLDKSGLPSDRFFAERPEGSVSTLKIQRTQQEDSAVYLCASRPGYGNTIYFGEGSWLTVV.

V and J are TRBV6-5 and TRBJ2-3, with no clear D. The V end lost 6 bases, the J end lost 1 base, and 11 bases lay between the germline ends. The CDR3 covers 14 residues. Germline V lookup: CDR1 MNHEY, CDR2 SVGAGI. This CDR3 reads CASSLNQGTDTQYF. The CDR3 nucleotides read TGTGCCAGCAGCCTCAACCAGGGCACAGATACGCAGTATTTT.

The chain links TRBV27 to TRBJ1-1; weak D call: TRBD1 (5 bases). This CDR3 is 15 amino acids long. V dropped 4 bases and J dropped 0 bases, with 12 bases sitting between them. CDR1 is MNHEY, CDR2 SMNVEV, per germline (reference sequence). The CDR3 is CASSYKDTLNTEAFF. CDR3 DNA: TGTGCCAGCAGTTATAAGGACACCTTGAACACTGAAGCTTTCTTT.

This sequence joins TRBV5-4 and TRBJ2-7; TRBD2 aligns across 7 bases. Germline lookup yields CDR1 SGHNT and CDR2 YYREEE (reference sequence). The CDR3 is 17 residues long. The J segment lost 2 bases and the V segment lost 4 bases, leaving 15 bases of the junction unmatched. The CDR3: CASSRPGGLAEPYEQYF. CDR3 in DNA: TGTGCCAGCAGCCGCCCCGGAGGGCTAGCGGAACCCTACGAGCAGTACTTC.

The chain links TRBV7-9 to TRBJ2-3, with D uncertain. Germline CDR1 is SEHNR and CDR2 is FQNEAQ (reference sequence). The CDR3 extends over 14 amino acids. Trimming pared 4 bases from V and 4 bases from J, leaving 12 bases between. CDR3 protein: CASSSPWVADTQYF. The CDR3 DNA is TGTGCCAGCAGCTCCCCTTGGGTGGCAGATACGCAGTATTTT.

This clone has a single count. The chain is built from TRBV7-9 and TRBJ1-1; D gene unclear. Germline V gene sequence: CDR1 SEHNR, CDR2 FQNEAQ (reference sequence). V shed 5 bases and J shed 1 base, with 14 bases lying between them. The CDR3 extends over 15 amino acids. The CDR3 DNA reads TGTGCCAGCAGCCCTGGGAGGACTCAGAACACTGAAGCTTTCTTT. This encodes CASSPGRTQNTEAFF.

This clone was recorded a few times. This chain connects TRBV11-3 to TRBJ1-1; D unclear. Germline values: CDR1 SGHNT, CDR2 YENEEA. V dropped 6 bases and J dropped 5 bases, with 13 bases sitting between them. CDR3 size: 13 residues. This CDR3 is CASRQPLGTEAFF. Here the CDR3 DNA reads TGTGCCAGCAGACAGCCTCTGGGGACTGAAGCTTTCTTT.

The rearrangement joins TRBV19 to TRBJ2-2; 7 bases line up with TRBD2. The CDR3 is 16 amino acids. Germline CDR1 reads LNHDA; CDR2 reads SQIVND (reference sequence). V lost 7 bases to trimming and J lost 0 bases; unmatched junction nucleotides: 8. The CDR3 DNA reads TGTGCCAGTACCGAGACTCTAGCGGCGAACACCGGGGAGCTGTTTTTT. As protein: CASTETLAANTGELFF.

This clone was detected a few times. The V call is TRBV2, the J call TRBJ2-7; the D is unclear. The CDR3 has 15 amino acids. Germline V CDR1 and CDR2: SNHLY, FYNNEI. Trimming took off 3 bases at V and 0 bases at J, with 12 bases between the two ends. CDR3 DNA sequence: TGTGCCAGCAGTGAGACCGGGCCTCCCTCCTACGAGCAGTACTTC. Translated, it gives CASSETGPPSYEQYF.

In its sample, this clone is medium-sized. This sequence joins TRBV27 and TRBJ1-4; 7 bases line up with TRBD1. The V and J ends lost 5 bases and 5 bases, in that order; junction bases with no gene match: 11. CDR1 and CDR2 (germline): MNHEY, SMNVEV (reference sequence). The CDR3 consists of 16 residues. The CDR3 nucleotides read TGTGCCAGCAGTCCAGGTCCGGGACAGTCAAATGAAAAACTGTTTTTT. Translation: CASSPGPGQSNEKLFF.

This chain connects TRBV9 to TRBJ2-3; tentatively, D is TRBD2 (6 bases). Germline V gene sequence: CDR1 SGDLS, CDR2 YYNGEE. There are 16 residues in the CDR3. V was trimmed by 3 bases and J by 2 bases, leaving 16 bases between them. In nucleotides, the CDR3 is TGTGCCAGCAGCGAGGGACTCCTGAGCCCCACAGATACGCAGTATTTT. Protein: CASSEGLLSPTDTQYF.

This chain uses TRBV29-1 with TRBJ2-5, with D unclear. With 1 base removed from V and 1 base from J, the gap between germline ends came to 4 bases. The CDR3 loop spans 12 amino acids. CDR1 is SQVTM, CDR2 ANQGSEA, per germline. CDR3 protein: CSVEAFQETQYF. The DNA for the CDR3 is TGCAGCGTTGAAGCCTTCCAAGAGACCCAGTACTTC. The full variable domain, with the rest looked up from reference TRBV29-1 and TRBJ2-5, is SAVISQKPSRDICQRGTSLTIQCQVDSQVTMMFWYRQQPGQSLTLIATANQGSEATYESGFVIDKFPISRPNLTFSTLTVSNMSPEDSSIYLCSVEAFQETQYFGPGTRLLVL.

Here the CDR3 reads CASSQDRNAPGNSPLHF. Here the CDR3 DNA reads TGCGCCAGCAGCCAAGATAGGAATGCACCGGGTAATTCACCCCTCCACTTT. This chain connects TRBV4-1 to TRBJ1-6; D unclear. V was shortened by 0 bases and J by 6 bases, with 15 bases between the two germline ends. Germline lookup yields CDR1 MGHRA and CDR2 YSYEKL. The CDR3 covers 17 residues.